This T cell receptor (beta chain) is from a study of cytomegalovirus exposure and HLA in healthy donors (dated by TCRdb to the late 2010s). With respect to the entire study: A later analysis indicated that the 130 or so validation repertoires were generated on the platform also employed for the 720 or so repertoires of the first cohort. Along with the approximately 700-subject first cohort, a separate validation cohort of 120 different subjects was used. High-throughput TCR immunosequencing, statistical association of individual TCRs with disease status, and machine learning were combined to predict cytomegalovirus infection status. The study aimed to test whether cataloging public T cell receptors could reveal signatures of past pathogen exposure.

As for this clone: Its antigen is unknown. No much larger clone exists at a distance of one base, and base qualities are not known.

The donors were included in the validation cohort of approximately 130 subjects, a group kept apart from the approximately 700-subject first cohort. Overall results and qualifications from the work: Across donors, most TCR sequences were observed very rarely, whereas some public TCRs were present in many individuals. All 120 or so repertoires were used to score co-occurrence in the validation cohort in a later analysis, because that analysis had no HLA typing for the cohort. Cytomegalovirus status was reported to be diagnosed by the classifier with high specificity and sensitivity in both the original and validation cohorts. In vitro tests confirmed that three of the cytomegalovirus-associated TCR beta chains recognize cytomegalovirus antigens. Of the cluster scores, roughly 95% were above 0 in a later analysis, which found that TCRs clustered in the first cohort also tended to co-occur in the roughly 130 validation repertoires. The authors suggested that the approach could potentially be generalized to other disease states and immunological phenotypes. A total of 150 to 200 TCR beta chains were listed by the study as associated with cytomegalovirus.

Libraries were built with the immunoSEQ multiplex PCR assay. The original pipeline was this. A statistical classification framework was built for diagnosing cytomegalovirus status from the catalog of TCR beta chain sequences. TCRdb mirrors the immuneACCESS table, restricted to in-frame sequences. Some clones are absent from its copies; in checked studies, under half trace to an unresolved V gene, and the reason for the others is unknown. V and J calls and clone size are copied from that table; D and trimming were computed from the DNA. The sample includes fewer than 85,000 clones, with about 96% observed a single time. The ten largest clones represent roughly 1.3% of the sample. The germline V gene specifies MNHNS as CDR1 and SASEGT as CDR2. Counted from cysteine to phenylalanine, this CDR3 has 15 amino acids. Here the CDR3 DNA is all that survives: 45 bases in frame from base 1. The trim is 7 bases for V and 0 bases for J, with a gap of 15 bases between the germline ends.

Recombination linked TRBV6-1 to TRBJ2-5; the D gene is possibly TRBD1, with 5 bases matching. Sequenced sample: PBMCs. The sequence was collected from a woman in her late teens or twenties in good health and CMV-seronegative. Here the CDR3 is given as CASKDLTEYQETQYF. The sequenced DNA is TGTGCCAGCAAAGACCTGACAGAATACCAAGAGACCCAGTACTTC.